These 5 T cell receptor beta chains were sequenced from one sample in a study of type 1 and type 2 diabetes patients. PCR was run on genomic DNA. The TCR beta CDR3 region was amplified using 30 forward and 13 reverse primers. TCRdb fed the multiplex PCR reads into MiXCR, producing one record per CDR3 protein. There are 250,000 to 300,000 distinct CDR3 sequences in the sample; 45% to 60% occur only once, and approximately 14% lies in the top ten. The sample comprised peripheral blood mononuclear cells (PBMCs). The receptors here all came from a man younger than 30 with type 2 diabetes.

As DNA, the CDR3 is TGTGCCAGTACCCGTAATGAGAACACTGAAGCTTTCTTT. It encodes CASTRNENTEAFF. The V call is TRBV27, the J call TRBJ1-1; no clear D gene. CDR3 length: 13 residues. Trimming took off 9 bases at V and 1 base at J, with 12 bases between the two ends. CDR1 and CDR2 (germline): MNHEY, SMNVEV (reference sequence).

This clonotype was counted a few times. This chain joins TRBV19 and TRBJ2-2; 8 bases map to TRBD1. CDR1 is LNHDA, CDR2 SQIVND, per germline (reference sequence). CDR3 length equals 16 residues. V shed 7 bases and J 1 base; nucleotides not matched to a gene: 8. CDR3 protein: CASNFLDRVNTGELFF. CDR3 coding DNA: TGTGCCAGTAATTTTTTGGACAGGGTGAACACCGGGGAGCTGTTTTTT.

This clonotype was detected a few times. The chain carries TRBV7-3 and TRBJ2-2; 11 bases are shared with TRBD2. Germline CDR1 and CDR2: SGHTA and FQGTGA. CDR3 length: 18 residues. Trimming at V came to 5 bases and at J to 1 base, leaving 9 bases not matched to a gene. As DNA, the CDR3 is TGTGCCAGCAGCCCCCGAGTAGCGGGAGGGATGAACACCGGGGAGCTGTTTTTT. Amino acids: CASSPRVAGGMNTGELFF.

The chain carries TRBV19 and TRBJ2-7; 12 positions agree with TRBD2. The CDR3 spans 15 residues. Germline lookup yields CDR1 LNHDA and CDR2 SQIVND (reference sequence). The V segment lost 5 bases and the J segment 4 bases; nucleotides outside the gene matches: 6. This CDR3 is CASSRSTSGRYEQYF. CDR3 bases: TGTGCCAGTAGTCGTTCCACTAGCGGGAGGTACGAGCAGTACTTC.

The V and J genes are TRBV9 and TRBJ1-1; 7 bases agree with TRBD1. With 4 bases clipped from V and 0 bases from J, the junction kept 6 bases outside the gene matches. The CDR3 loop spans 15 amino acids. From germline, CDR1 is SGDLS and CDR2 YYNGEE. CDR3 region: CASSQVTGMNTEAFF. The CDR3 nucleotides are TGTGCCAGCAGCCAGGTGACAGGGATGAACACTGAAGCTTTCTTT.